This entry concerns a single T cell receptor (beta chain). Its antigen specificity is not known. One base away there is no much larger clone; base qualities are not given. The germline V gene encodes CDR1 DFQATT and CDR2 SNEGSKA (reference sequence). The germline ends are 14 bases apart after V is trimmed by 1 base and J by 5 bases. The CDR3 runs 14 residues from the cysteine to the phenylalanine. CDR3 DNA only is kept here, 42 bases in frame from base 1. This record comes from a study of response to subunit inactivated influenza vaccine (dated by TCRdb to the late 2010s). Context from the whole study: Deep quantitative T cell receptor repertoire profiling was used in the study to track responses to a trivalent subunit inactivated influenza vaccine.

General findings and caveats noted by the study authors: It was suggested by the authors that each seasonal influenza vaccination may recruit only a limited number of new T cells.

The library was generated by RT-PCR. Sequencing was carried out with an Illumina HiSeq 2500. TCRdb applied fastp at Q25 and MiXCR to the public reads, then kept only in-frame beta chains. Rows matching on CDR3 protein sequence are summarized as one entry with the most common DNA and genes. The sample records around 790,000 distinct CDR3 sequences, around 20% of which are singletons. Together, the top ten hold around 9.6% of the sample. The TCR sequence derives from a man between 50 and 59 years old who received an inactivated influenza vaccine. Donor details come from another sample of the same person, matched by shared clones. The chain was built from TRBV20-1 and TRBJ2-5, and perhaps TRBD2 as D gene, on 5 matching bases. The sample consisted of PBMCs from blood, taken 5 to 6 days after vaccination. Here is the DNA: TGCAGTGCTAGAGTCGCACTAGGACGCGAGACCCAGTACTTC. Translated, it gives CSARVALGRETQYF.